In its sample, the clone carrying this TCR beta chain was seen a few times. The data originate from a study of cytomegalovirus exposure and HLA in healthy donors. PCR involved 60 Vbeta and 13 Jbeta primers. Using immunoSEQ multiplex PCR, the repertoire was profiled, and TCRdb retains in-frame clones only, with some absent. The data contain about 190,000 clones, about 81% of them singletons. The sample consisted of PBMCs. This receptor was taken from a woman between 18 and 29 years old in good health and CMV-seronegative.

CDR3 residues: CASHRDESYNEQFF. DNA for the CDR3: TGTGCCAGCCACAGGGATGAGTCCTACAATGAGCAGTTCTTC. The chain employs TRBV2 and TRBJ2-1, with D possibly being TRBD1 (6 bases). Trimming took 8 bases from V and 1 from J, leaving 12 bases between them. The length of the CDR3 is 14 residues. Germline loops: CDR1 SNHLY, CDR2 FYNNEI. The full variable domain, rest sourced from reference TRBV2 and TRBJ2-1, is EPEVTQTPSHQVTQMGQEVILRCVPISNHLYFYWYRQILGQKVEFLVSFYNNEISEKSEIFDDQFSVERPDGSNFTLKIRSTKLEDSAMYFCASHRDESYNEQFFGPGTRLTVL.